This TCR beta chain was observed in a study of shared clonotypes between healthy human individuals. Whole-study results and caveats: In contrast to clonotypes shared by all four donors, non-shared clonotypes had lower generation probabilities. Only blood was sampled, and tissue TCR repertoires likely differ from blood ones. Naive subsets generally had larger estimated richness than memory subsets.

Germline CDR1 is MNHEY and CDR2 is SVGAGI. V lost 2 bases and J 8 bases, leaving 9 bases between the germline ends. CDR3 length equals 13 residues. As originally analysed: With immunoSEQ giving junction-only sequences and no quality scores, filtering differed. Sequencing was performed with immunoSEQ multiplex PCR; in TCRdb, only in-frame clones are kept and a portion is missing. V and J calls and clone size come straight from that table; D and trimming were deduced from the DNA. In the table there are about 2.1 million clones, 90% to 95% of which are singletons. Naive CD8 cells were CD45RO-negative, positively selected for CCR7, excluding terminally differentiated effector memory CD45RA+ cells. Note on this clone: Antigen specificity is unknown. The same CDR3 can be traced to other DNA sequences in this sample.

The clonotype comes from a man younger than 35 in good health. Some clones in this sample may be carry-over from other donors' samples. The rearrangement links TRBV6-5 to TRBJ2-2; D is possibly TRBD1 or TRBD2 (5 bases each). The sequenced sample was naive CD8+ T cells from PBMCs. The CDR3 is CASSYGGAGELFF. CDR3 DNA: TGTGCCAGCAGTTACGGGGGAGCTGGGGAGCTGTTTTTT.